These 29 T cell receptor beta chains came from one sample sequenced in a study of blood T cell repertoires in COVID-19. Assay used: immunoSEQ multiplex PCR; TCRdb lists only in-frame clones, some missing. The sample consists of nearly 200,000 clones, around 84% of them appearing once. The source material was peripheral blood. Source of these receptors: a human donor in a cohort sampled during active COVID-19.

The rearrangement joins TRBV5-1 to TRBJ2-1; D might be TRBD2 (6 bases). The germline V and J ends were trimmed by 0 bases and 6 bases, with 7 bases remaining between them. From germline, CDR1 is SGHRS and CDR2 YFSETQ. The CDR3 spans 13 residues. The CDR3 here is CASSLETSNEQFF. Written as DNA, the CDR3 is TGCGCCAGCAGCTTGGAGACTAGCAATGAGCAGTTCTTC.

The J gene is TRBJ2-7, the V gene TRBV11-3, with 7 bases aligning to TRBD1. The CDR3 runs to 15 residues. Germline-derived CDR1 and CDR2 are SGHNT and YENEEA. V shed 1 base, J shed 4 bases, and the junction held 7 bases outside the gene matches. DNA of the CDR3: TGTGCCAGCAGCTTAGGGGGCGGACAGGATTACGAGCAGTACTTC. This codes for CASSLGGGQDYEQYF.

The chain has TRBV7-6 and TRBJ2-3; 8 bases fit TRBD1. The germline V gene encodes CDR1 SGHVS and CDR2 FNYEAQ. V trimming: 5 bases; J trimming: 2 bases; junction bases outside the gene matches: 6. The CDR3 is 15 amino acids. The CDR3 sequence is CASSPDRVATDTQYF. The CDR3 DNA reads as TGTGCCAGCAGCCCGGACAGGGTGGCCACAGATACGCAGTATTTT.

In its sample, this clone was seen once. CDR3 loop: CASRAGGSNYGYTF. The CDR3, as DNA: TGTGCCAGCAGGGCAGGGGGCTCAAACTATGGCTACACCTTC. This chain connects TRBV27 to TRBJ1-2; 8 nucleotides match TRBD1. This CDR3 is built from 14 residues. J was trimmed by 2 bases and V by 6 bases; bases with no gene match: 5. Per germline, CDR1 MNHEY and CDR2 SMNVEV (reference sequence).

This clone has a single count. The V call is TRBV4-2, the J call TRBJ1-2; TRBD1 aligns across 8 bases. Germline CDR1 LGHNA, CDR2 YNFKEQ. This CDR3 has 15 residues. J was trimmed by 3 bases and V by 4 bases; bases with no gene match: 7. The CDR3, as DNA: TGTGCCAGCAGCCCCGGACAGGGTGGTGACTATGGCTACACCTTC. Its translation is CASSPGQGGDYGYTF.

For the CDR3, the DNA is TGTGCCAGCAGCTTAGGGGGAGGCTCCTACTCCTACGAGCAGTACTTC. This translates into CASSLGGGSYSYEQYF. The rearrangement links TRBV7-9 to TRBJ2-7; possible D gene TRBD2, 6 bases. This CDR3 is built from 16 residues. Trimming pared 1 base from V and 0 bases from J, leaving 13 bases between. CDR1 and CDR2 (germline): SEHNR, FQNEAQ (reference sequence).

This clone was seen once. The V and J genes are TRBV27 and TRBJ2-1; 7 positions agree with TRBD2. After removal of 5 bases from V and 15 bases from J, the junction contained 10 bases not matched to a gene. CDR3 length: 12 amino acids. The germline gives CDR1 MNHEY, CDR2 SMNVEV (reference sequence). The CDR3, as DNA: TGTGCCAGCAGTCCCGGACTAGACCTCCCGTTCTTC. Amino acids: CASSPGLDLPFF.

J is TRBJ1-6 and V is TRBV7-9; possible D gene TRBD1, 5 bases. Germline V lookup: CDR1 SEHNR, CDR2 FQNEAQ (reference sequence). The CDR3 has 15 amino acids. Trimming took off 5 bases at V and 6 bases at J, with 14 bases between the two ends. CDR3 in DNA: TGTGCCAGCAGCCCCCTGGTGGGGGGTAATTCACCCCTCCACTTT. Encoded protein: CASSPLVGGNSPLHF.

This clone was observed a single time. V and J are TRBV4-1 and TRBJ2-2, with TRBD1 matching over 8 bases. CDR3 length equals 14 residues. V gave up 4 bases and J gave up 4 bases; unmatched junction bases: 2. Germline values: CDR1 MGHRA, CDR2 YSYEKL. The CDR3 DNA reads as TGCGCCAGCAGCCTGGGACAGGCCACCGGGGAGCTGTTTTTT. Translation gives CASSLGQATGELFF.

The chain recombines TRBV2 with TRBJ1-5; no clear D. The CDR3 loop spans 13 amino acids. CDR1 is SNHLY, CDR2 FYNNEI, per germline. V lost 8 bases and J lost 0, with 8 bases in between. DNA for the CDR3: TGTGCCAGCTCCCGAGCTAGCAATCAGCCCCAGCATTTT. This translates into CASSRASNQPQHF.

This chain uses TRBV30 with TRBJ1-2, with unresolved D. V was clipped by 0 bases and J by 8 bases, with 13 bases between them. The length of the CDR3 is 13 residues. Per the germline V gene, CDR1 is GTSNPN and CDR2 is SVGIG (reference sequence). The CDR3 DNA reads TGTGCCTGGAGTGTCCTTCAGACTACCGGCTACACCTTC. It yields the protein CAWSVLQTTGYTF.

This clone appeared once. The chain employs TRBV29-1 and TRBJ2-1; D ambiguous. The length of the CDR3 is 12 residues. Looked up from germline, CDR1 is SQVTM and CDR2 is ANQGSEA. V lost 7 bases and J 2 bases, leaving 9 bases between the germline ends. CDR3 protein: CSAEPTYNEQFF. As DNA, the CDR3 is TGCAGCGCAGAGCCCACCTACAATGAGCAGTTCTTC.

The table lists this clone with a count of one. The chain uses TRBV18 and TRBJ2-2, with D perhaps matching TRBD1 (5 bases). Trimming cost V 2 bases and J 6 bases, with 16 bases left between them. Germline CDR1 KGHSH, CDR2 LQKENI. The CDR3 sequence is 16 residues long. The DNA for the CDR3 is TGTGCCAGCTCACCATCCTACAGGTCGCAACCCGGGGAGCTGTTTTTT. Its protein is CASSPSYRSQPGELFF.

This chain uses TRBV7-9 with TRBJ1-2; possible D gene TRBD1, 5 bases. The germline V and J ends were trimmed by 4 bases and 4 bases, with 13 bases remaining between them. Per the germline V gene, CDR1 is SEHNR and CDR2 is FQNEAQ (reference sequence). The CDR3 runs to 14 residues. The CDR3 reads CASSSPGGVYGYTF. As DNA, the CDR3 is TGTGCCAGCAGCTCACCGGGAGGGGTCTATGGCTACACCTTC.

Here the CDR3 reads CASSLNAAQYF. For the CDR3, the DNA is TGTGCCAGCAGTTTAAATGCGGCCCAGTACTTC. The V gene is TRBV28, the J gene TRBJ2-7; D is ambiguous. Per germline, CDR1 MDHEN and CDR2 SYDVKM. The V and J ends lost 2 bases and 10 bases respectively, with 9 bases between them. This CDR3 contains 11 residues.

The genes are TRBV5-1 and TRBJ2-2; no clear D gene. This CDR3 is 14 amino acids long. Germline CDR1 SGHRS, CDR2 YFSETQ. The germline V and J ends were trimmed by 0 bases and 1 base, with 4 bases remaining between them. CDR3 loop: CASSLDWNTGELFF. CDR3 coding DNA: TGCGCCAGCAGCTTGGACTGGAACACCGGGGAGCTGTTTTTT.

This clone was detected a few times. This chain uses TRBV7-9 with TRBJ1-4; 8 bases fit TRBD1. This CDR3 is built from 15 residues. V lost 4 bases and J lost 7; bases outside the gene matches: 8. Looked up from germline, CDR1 is SEHNR and CDR2 is FQNEAQ (reference sequence). This CDR3 reads CASSSAGGMSEKLFF. CDR3 in DNA: TGTGCCAGCAGCTCGGCAGGGGGCATGAGTGAAAAACTGTTTTTT.

This clone was seen a single time. The V call is TRBV7-9, the J call TRBJ2-7, with 11 bases lining up with TRBD1. Trimming at V came to 5 bases and at J to 4 bases, leaving 7 bases not matched to a gene. Germline V CDR1 and CDR2: SEHNR, FQNEAQ (reference sequence). The CDR3 is 15 residues long. As DNA, the CDR3 is TGTGCCAGCAGCCCTGGACAGGGGGCGAGTTACGAGCAGTACTTC. It yields the protein CASSPGQGASYEQYF.

This rearrangement joins TRBV24-1 to TRBJ2-1; D may be TRBD1 (8 bases). CDR1 is KGHDR and CDR2 is SFDVKD in the germline V gene. This CDR3 has 16 residues. V was cut by 4 bases and J by 5 bases, with 17 bases left in between. CDR3 sequence: CATSEGGTGRHNEQFF. Here the CDR3 DNA reads TGTGCCACCAGTGAGGGGGGGACAGGAAGACACAATGAGCAGTTCTTC.

This chain joins TRBV28 and TRBJ1-6, with D unclear. The CDR3 sequence is 14 residues long. The V end was cut by 7 bases, the J end by 8 bases, with 15 bases between. Germline values: CDR1 MDHEN, CDR2 SYDVKM. CDR3 DNA sequence: TGTGCCAGCAAAGTTGGCCAGAGGGATTCACCCCTCCACTTT. Translated: CASKVGQRDSPLHF.

The chain carries TRBV11-2 and TRBJ1-1; D possibly corresponds to TRBD1 (5 bases). Per the germline V gene, CDR1 is SGHAT and CDR2 is FQNNGV. Trimming cost V 4 bases and J 3 bases, with 9 bases left between them. The CDR3 is 13 residues long. CDR3 residues: CASSSRGDTEAFF. The CDR3 DNA sequence: TGTGCCAGCAGCTCCCGGGGGGACACTGAAGCTTTCTTT. The whole variable domain, filled in from reference TRBV11-2 and TRBJ1-1, reads EAGVAQSPRYKIIEKRQSVAFWCNPISGHATLYWYQQILGQGPKLLIQFQNNGVVDDSQLPKDRFSAERLKGVDSTLKIQPAKLEDSAVYLCASSSRGDTEAFFGQGTRLTVV.

The rearrangement uses TRBV7-8 and TRBJ2-1, with D hard to call. This CDR3 contains 12 residues. Deletions cut 5 bases from V and 10 bases from J, with 12 bases between. Germline CDR1 reads SGHVS; CDR2 reads FQNEAQ. CDR3: CASSPRLLEQFF. For the CDR3, the DNA is TGTGCCAGCAGCCCTCGACTTCTAGAGCAGTTCTTC.

The rearrangement uses TRBV28 and TRBJ1-4; D may be TRBD1 (5 bases). The germline V gene encodes CDR1 MDHEN and CDR2 SYDVKM. The CDR3 runs 16 residues. Trimming took 4 bases from V and 7 from J, leaving 19 bases between them. CDR3 nucleotide sequence: TGTGCCAGCAGTTCCCCCGGGGGAGAGGGGACTGAAAAACTGTTTTTT. Protein product: CASSSPGGEGTEKLFF.

The J gene is TRBJ2-5, the V gene TRBV25-1; maybe TRBD2 (6 bases). The CDR3 is made up of 15 amino acids. The V and J ends lost 9 bases and 5 bases respectively, with 22 bases between them. Looked up from germline, CDR1 is MGHDK and CDR2 is SYGVNS. The CDR3, as DNA: TGTGCCAGTACGCTTATGGGCGGAGGGGTGGAGACCCAGTACTTC. It specifies CASTLMGGGVETQYF.

This clone was picked up a small number of times. This chain joins TRBV5-5 and TRBJ1-3; no clear D gene. Germline V lookup: CDR1 SGHKS, CDR2 YYEKEE (reference sequence). CDR3 length equals 15 residues. Trimming removed 4 bases from V and 2 bases from J, with 13 bases in between. CDR3 DNA: TGTGCCAGCAGCATGGGTTGGGAGCCTGGAAACACCATATATTTT. Translation gives CASSMGWEPGNTIYF.

The V call is TRBV5-6, the J call TRBJ1-1; D call uncertain. This CDR3 has 13 residues. The germline V gene encodes CDR1 SGHDT and CDR2 YYEEEE. V shed 0 bases and J shed 5 bases, with 8 bases lying between them. As DNA, the CDR3 is TGTGCCAGCAGCTTGGGAGAGCCGACTGAAGCTTTCTTT. This encodes CASSLGEPTEAFF. The whole variable domain, remainder taken from reference TRBV5-6 and TRBJ1-1, is DAGVTQSPTHLIKTRGQQVTLRCSPKSGHDTVSWYQQALGQGPQFIFQYYEEEERQRGNFPDRFSGHQFPNYSSELNVNALLLGDSALYLCASSLGEPTEAFFGQGTRLTVV.

CDR3 nucleotide sequence: TGCAGTGCGAGGGGGTTCGATGAGCAGTTCTTC. Residues: CSARGFDEQFF. This chain connects TRBV20-1 to TRBJ2-1; perhaps TRBD1 as D (6 bases). Germline V gene data show CDR1 as DFQATT and CDR2 as SNEGSKA (reference sequence). This CDR3 has 11 residues. V was shortened by 6 bases and J by 8 bases, with 11 bases between the two germline ends.

The chain combines TRBV3-1 (or the pseudogene TRBV3-2) with TRBJ1-4; D is perhaps TRBD1 (6 bases). This CDR3 is 16 amino acids long. V was trimmed by 7 bases and J by 1 base, leaving 16 bases between them. The germline V gene encodes CDR1 LGHDT and CDR2 YNNKEL (reference sequence). This chain's CDR3 is CASTPRGGETNEKLFF. CDR3 in DNA: TGTGCCAGCACCCCGAGGGGGGGGGAAACTAATGAAAAACTGTTTTTT.

This sequence joins TRBV28 and TRBJ2-5, with TRBD1 matching 10 bases. After removal of 8 bases from V and 6 bases from J, the junction contained 3 bases not matched to a gene. The germline V gene has CDR1 MDHEN and CDR2 SYDVKM. The CDR3 totals 12 residues. CDR3 sequence (DNA): TGTGCCAGCGGGACAGGGGAAAAGACCCAGTACTTC. Translating it yields CASGTGEKTQYF.